The 22 T cell receptor beta chains below all came from one sample that was sequenced in a study of T cells in localized non-small cell lung cancer. Data came from immunoSEQ multiplex PCR; TCRdb stores just in-frame clones and leaves some out. This sample has some 32,000 clones; 85% to 95% occur once, and the top ten carry roughly 0.73%. The sample here was peripheral blood, taken before any cancer treatment. The receptor source for this set is a woman aged 40-70 years with stage I lung adenocarcinoma.

The chain carries TRBV29-1 and TRBJ2-7; D is possibly TRBD1 or TRBD2 (6 bases each). Trimming took off 3 bases at V and 3 bases at J, with 12 bases between the two ends. CDR1 SQVTM and CDR2 ANQGSEA come from the germline V gene. This CDR3 spans 13 amino acids. This CDR3 is CSVEAGEDYEQYF. The CDR3 bases are TGCAGCGTTGAGGCAGGGGAGGACTACGAGCAGTACTTC.

The rearrangement links TRBV28 to TRBJ2-5; 7 bases map to TRBD2. Germline-derived CDR1 and CDR2 are MDHEN and SYDVKM. The V gene end was trimmed by 8 bases and the J gene end by 3 bases; junction bases not matched to a gene: 3. The CDR3 has 12 amino acids. Here the CDR3 reads CASRAGEETQYF. CDR3 DNA sequence: TGTGCCAGCCGCGCGGGGGAAGAGACCCAGTACTTC.

The chain has TRBV5-1 and TRBJ2-3, with D perhaps TRBD2 (5 bases). There are 12 residues in the CDR3. The germline V gene encodes CDR1 SGHRS and CDR2 YFSETQ. The germline V and J ends were trimmed by 3 bases and 6 bases, with 8 bases remaining between them. For the CDR3, the DNA is TGCGCCAGCAGCTCGGGGATGGATACGCAGTATTTT. Protein: CASSSGMDTQYF.

The sample holds one count of this clone. The chain employs TRBV19 and TRBJ1-4; D not certain. The CDR3 runs to 13 residues. V was cut by 4 bases and J by 7 bases, with 10 bases left in between. The germline gives CDR1 LNHDA, CDR2 SQIVND (reference sequence). The CDR3 spells CASSSRPGEKLFF. In nucleotides, the CDR3 is TGTGCCAGTAGTAGCCGACCGGGTGAAAAACTGTTTTTT.

The V gene is TRBV25-1, the J gene TRBJ1-3; D perhaps matches TRBD1 (6 bases). Between the trimmed V and J ends, which lost 7 bases and 9 bases, there was a span of 22 bases. Germline V gene lookup returns CDR1 MGHDK and CDR2 SYGVNS. The CDR3 totals 15 residues. CDR3 nucleotides: TGTGCCAGCACCGAAAGCGGGACACCCGGAGGCACCATATATTTT. Encoded protein: CASTESGTPGGTIYF.

This clone was found a few times. The chain carries TRBV2 and TRBJ2-1, with a tentative D call TRBD2 (7 bases). Looked up from germline, CDR1 is SNHLY and CDR2 is FYNNEI. Trimming removed 8 bases at V and 13 bases at J, with 18 bases between. This CDR3 spans 12 amino acids. The CDR3 here is CASSRGGDRQFF. CDR3 DNA: TGTGCCAGCTCGAGGGGGGGAGATCGACAGTTCTTC.

The gene calls are TRBV4-1 and TRBJ1-1; 9 nucleotides agree with TRBD1. Germline loops: CDR1 MGHRA, CDR2 YSYEKL. V was pared by 0 bases and J by 4 bases, with 6 bases of the junction left unmatched. CDR3 length: 16 amino acids. The CDR3 is CASSQDPGQGFTEAFF. DNA of the CDR3: TGCGCCAGCAGCCAAGATCCGGGACAGGGTTTCACTGAAGCTTTCTTT.

The chain combines TRBV19 with TRBJ1-1; D remains ambiguous. The germline V and J ends were trimmed by 5 bases and 2 bases, with 6 bases remaining between them. The CDR3 loop spans 12 amino acids. Germline V gene data show CDR1 as LNHDA and CDR2 as SQIVND (reference sequence). The CDR3 loop is CASSRGNTEAFF. The CDR3 nucleotides are TGTGCCAGTAGTCGGGGAAACACTGAAGCTTTCTTT.

The rearrangement joins TRBV5-6 to TRBJ2-3; D is unresolved. V was cut by 2 bases and J by 3 bases, with 4 bases left in between. This CDR3 is built from 12 residues. Germline V gives CDR1 SGHDT, CDR2 YYEEEE. CDR3 protein: CASSFSTDTQYF. CDR3 nucleotide sequence: TGTGCCAGCAGCTTCTCAACAGATACGCAGTATTTT.

This chain joins TRBV7-9 and TRBJ2-5; 7 bases line up with TRBD1. Unmatched junction bases numbered 2, after V lost 3 bases and J lost 1 base. The CDR3 runs to 14 residues. Germline V CDR1 and CDR2: SEHNR, FQNEAQ (reference sequence). In nucleotides, the CDR3 is TGTGCCAGCAGCTTCCGGACAGGCCAAGAGACCCAGTACTTC. This codes for CASSFRTGQETQYF.

The rearrangement joins TRBV7-2 to TRBJ2-5; D may be TRBD2 (5 bases). The germline V gene encodes CDR1 SGHTA and CDR2 FQGNSA. This CDR3 is 14 amino acids long. V was shortened by 2 bases and J by 1 base, with 8 bases between the two germline ends. The CDR3 region has the DNA TGTGCCAGCAGCTTAAGCGGTATCCAAGAGACCCAGTACTTC. Its translation: CASSLSGIQETQYF.

The V call is TRBV7-2, the J call TRBJ1-2, with 9 bases lining up with TRBD1. The junction had 8 bases not matched to a gene; V was cut back by 2 bases and J by 10 bases. This CDR3 contains 14 residues. In germline, CDR1 is SGHTA, CDR2 FQGNSA. CDR3 amino acids: CASSLNTGTGTYTF. The CDR3 DNA reads TGTGCCAGCAGCTTAAACACCGGGACAGGGACCTACACCTTC. The full variable domain, its missing parts supplied by reference TRBV7-2 and TRBJ1-2, is GAGVSQSPSNKVTEKGKDVELRCDPISGHTALYWYRQSLGQGLEFLIYFQGNSAPDKSGLPSDRFSAERTGGSVSTLTIQRTQQEDSAVYLCASSLNTGTGTYTFGSGTRLTVV.

The V gene is TRBV12-2, the J gene TRBJ2-5; the table assigns TRBD2, which was not confirmed against the DNA. TRBV12-2 corresponds to a pseudogene. This CDR3 comprises 15 residues. The CDR3 spells CASRLGAGPQETQYF. CDR3 DNA sequence: TGTGCAAGTCGCTTAGGAGCGGGCCCGCAAGAGACCCAGTACTTC.

The V call is TRBV6-1, the J call TRBJ2-1; TRBD2 aligns across 8 bases. The CDR3 is made up of 16 amino acids. The J segment lost 4 bases and the V segment lost 2 bases, leaving 7 bases of the junction unmatched. Germline V lookup: CDR1 MNHNS, CDR2 SASEGT. CDR3 sequence (DNA): TGTGCCAGCAGTGAATACCCGCGGGGGGATTACAATGAGCAGTTCTTC. Protein product: CASSEYPRGDYNEQFF.

The chain joins TRBV9 to TRBJ2-3; D is tentatively TRBD1 or TRBD2 (6 bases each). The V gene's germline CDR1 is SGDLS and CDR2 YYNGEE. Between the trimmed V and J ends, which lost 3 bases and 2 bases, there was a span of 10 bases. This CDR3 spans 14 amino acids. CDR3 DNA sequence: TGTGCCAGCAGCGGGGGGGCAGACACAGATACGCAGTATTTT. Translated, it gives CASSGGADTDTQYF.

J is TRBJ1-1 and V is TRBV10-3; possible D gene TRBD1, 6 bases. Looked up from germline, CDR1 is ENHRY and CDR2 is SYGVKD. The CDR3 has 13 amino acids. V was shortened by 9 bases and J by 8 bases, with 19 bases between the two germline ends. CDR3 amino acids: CAMSTGLEREAFF. The CDR3 region has the DNA TGTGCCATGTCGACAGGTCTAGAACGGGAAGCTTTCTTT.

This clone has a single count. The V and J genes are TRBV18 and TRBJ2-7; D is undetermined. Germline CDR1 KGHSH, CDR2 LQKENI. V was shortened by 0 bases and J by 4 bases, with 10 bases between the two germline ends. This CDR3 comprises 14 residues. The CDR3: CASSPPNEIYEQYF. CDR3 DNA: TGTGCCAGCTCACCACCCAATGAGATTTACGAGCAGTACTTC.

The rearrangement links TRBV29-1 to TRBJ2-3; 9 bases map to TRBD1. CDR1 is SQVTM and CDR2 is ANQGSEA in the germline V gene. The CDR3 spans 15 residues. Trimming took 5 bases from V and 9 from J; bases not matched to a gene: 15. CDR3 in amino acids: CSVKLPGQGTGTQYF. CDR3 DNA: TGCAGCGTTAAACTCCCGGGACAGGGAACTGGAACGCAGTATTTT.

The chain joins TRBV7-3 to TRBJ2-3; no clear D gene. This CDR3 is 15 amino acids long. Germline CDR1 is SGHTA and CDR2 is FQGTGA. V was trimmed by 1 base and J by 0 bases, leaving 8 bases between them. The CDR3 nucleotides read TGTGCCAGCAGCTTAAACCCGTTGAGCACAGATACGCAGTATTTT. It codes for CASSLNPLSTDTQYF.

The chain recombines TRBV6-5 with TRBJ2-2, with TRBD1 identical over 8 bases. V was pared by 2 bases and J by 5 bases, with 7 bases of the junction left unmatched. Germline V lookup: CDR1 MNHEY, CDR2 SVGAGI. This CDR3 comprises 16 residues. DNA for the CDR3: TGTGCCAGCAGTTACGATGGCAGGGGGCCTACCGGGGAGCTGTTTTTT. It yields the protein CASSYDGRGPTGELFF.

The chain couples TRBV28 to TRBJ1-1; unclear D gene. CDR1 and CDR2 (germline): MDHEN, SYDVKM. The CDR3 consists of 15 residues. Deletions cut 4 bases from V and 4 bases from J, with 16 bases between. CDR3 protein: CASSSLTRRGTEAFF. CDR3 in DNA: TGTGCCAGCAGTTCCCTGACTCGGCGCGGCACTGAAGCTTTCTTT.

The chain couples TRBV7-2 to TRBJ1-1; D is possibly TRBD1 (6 bases). In germline, CDR1 is SGHTA, CDR2 FQGNSA. Between the trimmed V and J ends, which lost 4 bases and 5 bases, there was a span of 11 bases. CDR3 size: 13 residues. CDR3 bases: TGTGCCAGCAGCTACAACAGGGTTACTGAAGCTTTCTTT. This encodes CASSYNRVTEAFF. The full variable domain, with the rest looked up from reference TRBV7-2 and TRBJ1-1, is GAGVSQSPSNKVTEKGKDVELRCDPISGHTALYWYRQSLGQGLEFLIYFQGNSAPDKSGLPSDRFSAERTGGSVSTLTIQRTQQEDSAVYLCASSYNRVTEAFFGQGTRLTVV.